The 17 T cell receptor beta chains given below trace back to one sample, sequenced in a study of T-cell memory formation after mild COVID-19. MiXCR, applied by TCRdb to the 5' RACE reads, yields one record per CDR3 protein. Among about 400,000 distinct CDR3 sequences listed, roughly a quarter were seen once. Material for sequencing was PBMCs or a T cell subset sorted from them (not recorded which). These TCRs come from an adult woman who had mild COVID-19 (a few samples of this study predate the infection). Cell type and time point are not known.

The V and J genes are TRBV15 and TRBJ2-5; a weak D match, TRBD1 (6 bases). The length of the CDR3 is 13 residues. Trimming took off 5 bases at V and 5 bases at J, with 12 bases between the two ends. Germline assignment: CDR1 LNHNV and CDR2 YYDKDF (reference sequence). CDR3: CATSDWGPETQYF. The CDR3 nucleotides are TGTGCCACCAGCGACTGGGGGCCGGAGACCCAGTACTTC.

Comment on this clonotype: The junction departs from germline at one end; a sequencing error may be responsible. J is TRBJ2-5 and V is TRBV6-5; D may be TRBD1 (6 bases). Germline values: CDR1 MNHEY, CDR2 SVGAGI. This CDR3 region has 13 residues. CDR3 region: CASSYDTGLQNTF. DNA for the CDR3: TGTGCCAGCAGTTACGATACAGGGTTACAAAATACCTTC.

J is TRBJ1-1 and V is TRBV27, with a possible D match to TRBD1 (5 bases). This CDR3 is built from 15 residues. Germline V lookup: CDR1 MNHEY, CDR2 SMNVEV (reference sequence). V gave up 7 bases and J gave up 1 base, with 16 bases separating them. The CDR3 DNA reads as TGTGCCAGCACCCCATTCGGACACAAGAACACTGAAGCTTTCTTT. Its protein is CASTPFGHKNTEAFF.

This clonotype was counted between two and nine times. The chain combines TRBV18 with TRBJ1-2; D remains unclear. Per the germline V gene, CDR1 is KGHSH and CDR2 is LQKENI. V gave up 2 bases and J gave up 1 base, with 5 bases separating them. This CDR3 contains 13 residues. The CDR3 loop reads CASSPGLNYGYTF. CDR3 DNA sequence: TGTGCCAGCTCACCAGGTCTTAACTATGGCTACACCTTC.

This clonotype was observed a few times. V gene TRBV7-6 combines with J gene TRBJ2-5; D remains unclear. The CDR3 loop spans 14 amino acids. CDR1 is SGHVS and CDR2 is FNYEAQ in the germline V gene. V lost 0 bases, J lost 4 bases, and 9 bases lay in between. The CDR3 DNA sequence: TGTGCCAGCAGCTTAGCTCCGCTTGGAGAGACCCAGTACTTC. Translation: CASSLAPLGETQYF.

The V and J genes are TRBV7-9 and TRBJ1-1; D may be TRBD1 (6 bases). V was shortened by 0 bases and J by 1 base, with 21 bases between the two germline ends. The CDR3 has 19 amino acids. CDR1 is SEHNR, CDR2 FQNEAQ, per germline (reference sequence). The CDR3 loop reads CASSLARLAGRGGNTEAFF. As DNA, the CDR3 is TGTGCCAGCAGCTTAGCCCGGCTCGCGGGGCGAGGGGGGAACACTGAAGCTTTCTTT.

This clonotype showed up just a few times. The rearrangement joins TRBV5-6 to TRBJ1-2; tentative D call: TRBD1 (6 bases). In germline, CDR1 is SGHDT, CDR2 YYEEEE. The V end was cut by 6 bases, the J end by 4 bases, with 19 bases between. This CDR3 contains 15 residues. CDR3 in DNA: TGTGCCAGCATCGGACGGGGACAACTAGGCTATGGCTACACCTTC. Amino acid sequence: CASIGRGQLGYGYTF.

This clonotype came up a few times. The chain is built from TRBV9 and TRBJ1-2; 9 bases are a match to TRBD1. The V and J ends lost 3 bases and 5 bases, in that order; junction bases with no gene match: 11. The CDR3 has 16 residues. Per germline, CDR1 SGDLS and CDR2 YYNGEE. CDR3 nucleotide sequence: TGTGCCAGCAGCGCCGGATCGGGACAGGGTGGATATGGCTACACCTTC. This encodes CASSAGSGQGGYGYTF.

This clonotype was detected a few times. This chain uses TRBV5-1 with TRBJ2-3; 10 nucleotides align to TRBD2. Germline V gene sequence: CDR1 SGHRS, CDR2 YFSETQ. The CDR3 covers 15 residues. The V and J ends lost 4 bases and 1 base, in that order; junction bases with no gene match: 3. The CDR3 sequence: CASSAGTSGTDTQYF. In nucleotides, the CDR3 is TGCGCCAGCAGCGCCGGGACTAGCGGCACAGATACGCAGTATTTT.

A few counts support this clonotype. This rearrangement joins TRBV4-3 to TRBJ2-5, with a tentative D call TRBD2 (6 bases). CDR1 and CDR2 from the germline V gene are LGHNA and YSLEER. This CDR3 has 16 amino acids. V was trimmed by 0 bases and J by 7 bases, leaving 18 bases between them. CDR3 bases: TGCGCCAGCAGCCAAGATAAATGGGACTCACGGGGGACCCAGTACTTC. This codes for CASSQDKWDSRGTQYF.

The rearrangement joins TRBV24-1 to TRBJ2-3, with 7 positions matching TRBD1. This CDR3 comprises 14 residues. Germline lookup yields CDR1 KGHDR and CDR2 SFDVKD. The V and J ends lost 4 bases and 6 bases, in that order; junction bases with no gene match: 6. The CDR3 loop reads CATSEPGRGDTQYF. The CDR3 nucleotides are TGTGCCACCAGTGAGCCGGGCAGGGGGGATACGCAGTATTTT.

The chain has TRBV28 and TRBJ1-3; no clear D gene. The V and J ends lost 8 bases and 0 bases respectively, with 11 bases between them. Germline loops: CDR1 MDHEN, CDR2 SYDVKM. CDR3 length: 14 residues. The CDR3 reads CASVEGHSGNTIYF. CDR3 nucleotides: TGTGCCAGCGTGGAGGGCCACTCTGGAAACACCATATATTTT.

The CDR3 DNA sequence: TGTGCCTGGAGTAGCGGGAGGGAGCAGTTCTTC. The encoded protein is CAWSSGREQFF. The chain carries TRBV30 and TRBJ2-1; 9 bases map to TRBD2. The trim removed 2 bases at V and 10 bases at J, leaving 0 bases unmatched. The CDR3 has 11 residues. Germline CDR1 reads GTSNPN; CDR2 reads SVGIG (reference sequence).

V is TRBV29-1 and J is TRBJ1-2, with D maybe TRBD1 (5 bases). Trimming took 4 bases from V and 2 from J, leaving 11 bases between them. Germline V lookup: CDR1 SQVTM, CDR2 ANQGSEA. CDR3 length: 13 residues. The CDR3, as DNA: TGCAGCGTTGTCTCCAACAGGAACTATGGCTACACCTTC. Translation gives CSVVSNRNYGYTF.

The CDR3 DNA reads TGTGCCATCACCAGGGGAGCGGGGGGTTACTACGAGCAGTACTTC. Translating gives CAITRGAGGYYEQYF. J is TRBJ2-7 and V is TRBV10-3; TRBD2 matches at 9 bases. V shed 7 bases, J shed 3 bases, and the junction held 10 bases outside the gene matches. CDR3 length equals 15 residues. Germline V gene data show CDR1 as ENHRY and CDR2 as SYGVKD.

This chain joins TRBV7-9 and TRBJ1-2; D unclear. This CDR3 spans 15 amino acids. Trimming removed 5 bases at V and 4 bases at J, with 17 bases between. Germline loops: CDR1 SEHNR, CDR2 FQNEAQ (reference sequence). In DNA form, the CDR3 reads TGTGCCAGCAGCCCTTCCGGCTTGAGATTCTATGGCTACACCTTC. This sequence encodes CASSPSGLRFYGYTF.

The J gene is TRBJ2-2, the V gene TRBV7-6, with D uncertain. Trimming took off 6 bases at V and 3 bases at J, with 5 bases between the two ends. The CDR3 runs to 12 residues. CDR1 is SGHVS and CDR2 is FNYEAQ in the germline V gene. This chain's CDR3 is CASRIDTGELFF. As DNA, the CDR3 is TGTGCCAGCAGGATAGACACCGGGGAGCTGTTTTTT.